This is a list of T cell receptor beta chains from one sample in a study of blood T cells in healthy people across ages. TCRdb reprocessed the 5' RACE reads via MiXCR and lists one record per CDR3 protein. The table has about 650,000 distinct CDR3 sequences, less than 40% seen once. Sequenced: blood. The receptors shown here come from a woman of 80 years or more in good health. The CDR3 runs from the conserved cysteine through the conserved F or W. Fields, in order: D gene, J gene, clone size, V gene, CDR3 protein, CDR3 DNA. D genes are given only for firm matches. Where a row states a size, it is once, few, many or the class of an expanded clone; other rows omit it.

- TRBJ1-2 few TRBV2 CASSLSWGVGYTF TGTGCCAGCAGCTTAAGCTGGGGAGTGGGCTACACCTTC
- TRBJ2-7 many TRBV7-6 CASSLAGAGPTLEQYF TGTGCCAGCAGCTTAGCCGGGGCAGGGCCTACTCTCGAGCAGTACTTC
TRBD1 TRBJ1-5 - TRBV13 CASSLGGQGDQPQHF TGTGCCAGCAGCTTAGGCGGGCAGGGGGACCAGCCCCAGCATTTT
TRBD2 TRBJ2-3 many TRBV7-2 CASSFAAGRTDTQYF TGTGCCAGCAGCTTCGCAGCGGGACGGACAGATACGCAGTATTTT
TRBD1 TRBJ2-3 many TRBV20-1 CSARGQGLRTDTQYF TGCAGTGCTAGGGGACAGGGGTTAAGAACAGATACGCAGTATTTT
- TRBJ1-1 many TRBV12-3/TRBV12-4 CASSLALGKNTEAFF TGTGCCAGCAGTTTAGCGCTAGGGAAGAACACTGAAGCTTTCTTT
- TRBJ1-6 few TRBV20-1 CSARQAGSYNSPLHF TGCAGTGCTAGGCAAGCCGGCTCCTATAATTCACCCCTCCACTTT
- TRBJ2-3 - TRBV7-2 CASSQQGGGGVTDTQYF TGTGCCAGCAGCCAACAAGGAGGGGGGGGAGTCACAGATACGCAGTATTTT
TRBD1 TRBJ2-1 many TRBV10-3 CAISDTGDSYNEQFF TGTGCCATCAGCGATACAGGGGACTCCTACAATGAGCAGTTCTTC
- TRBJ2-5 - TRBV27 CASSFTGSGGETQYF TGTGCCAGCAGTTTCACTGGTAGCGGCGGGGAGACCCAGTACTTC
- TRBJ2-5 many TRBV2 CASSVEGYF TGTGCCAGCAGTGTAGAGGGGTACTTC
- TRBJ2-6 - TRBV30 CAWSVGGGGYTFGSGTNVLTF -
TRBD2 TRBJ2-5 - TRBV7-9 CASRGTMEQYF TGTGCCAGCAGAGGGACTATGGAGCAGTACTTC
TRBD1 TRBJ1-1 - TRBV29-1 CSVESVRGDTEAFF TGCAGCGTTGAATCGGTCAGGGGGGACACTGAAGCTTTCTTT
- TRBJ1-2 many TRBV4-2 CASSQDRVADTDGYTF TGTGCCAGCAGCCAAGATCGAGTGGCTGACACCGATGGCTACACCTTC
TRBD2 TRBJ2-5 many TRBV28 CASSFTSGETQYF TGCGCCAGCAGCTTCACTAGCGGAGAGACCCAGTACTTC
- TRBJ2-5 - TRBV20-1 CSARQNILETQYF TGCAGTGCTCGTCAGAACATTTTAGAGACCCAGTACTTC
- TRBJ1-2 few TRBV7-2 CASSLARGRRISGYTF TGTGCCAGCAGCTTAGCGCGGGGGCGCCGAATAAGTGGCTACACCTTC
- TRBJ2-1 - TRBV1 CTSTNRLQGETQFF TGCACCAGCACGAACAGGCTTCAAGGAGAGACCCAGTTCTTC
- TRBJ1-4 many TRBV4-2 CASTLDPSSLKLFF TGTGCCAGCACCCTAGACCCAAGTTCCCTAAAACTGTTTTTT
- TRBJ2-7 many TRBV20-1 CSARGSRGSQYF TGCAGTGCTAGAGGTTCCCGGGGCAGCCAGTACTTC
- TRBJ1-1 many TRBV6-2/TRBV6-3 CASSYRRARNTEAFF TGTGCCAGCAGTTACCGCAGGGCACGAAACACTGAAGCTTTCTTT
- TRBJ2-7 many TRBV5-1 CASSPRDGFYEQYF TGCGCCAGCAGCCCCAGGGACGGCTTCTACGAGCAGTACTTC
TRBD1 TRBJ2-7 - TRBV11-2 CASSETGGSGYEQYF TGTGCCAGCAGCGAGACAGGGGGGAGTGGGTACGAGCAGTACTTC
- TRBJ2-5 many TRBV29-1 CSVVRYQETQYF TGCAGCGTTGTCAGGTACCAAGAGACCCAGTACTTC
- TRBJ2-3 many TRBV20-1 CSARATTDTQYF TGCAGTGCTAGGGCCACAACAGATACGCAGTATTTT
TRBD2 TRBJ2-7 many TRBV7-9 CASSLALAGPGEQYF TGTGCCAGCAGCTTAGCACTAGCGGGGCCGGGGGAGCAGTACTTC
TRBD1 TRBJ2-3 once TRBV9 CASSVARDREGDTQYF TGTGCCAGCAGCGTAGCTCGAGACAGGGAAGGAGATACGCAGTATTTT
- TRBJ2-7 once TRBV11-2 CASSPALGRGHLSYEQYF TGTGCCAGCAGCCCCGCCTTAGGTCGGGGACATCTGAGCTACGAGCAGTACTTC
- TRBJ2-3 many TRBV11-2 CASSPPDYADTQYF TGTGCCAGCAGCCCCCCGGACTATGCAGATACGCAGTATTTT
- TRBJ2-1 - TRBV2 CASSEGQCYEQFF TGTGCCAGCAGTGAGGGTCAGTGCTATGAGCAGTTCTTC
- TRBJ1-1 few TRBV3-1 CASSPRMGLNTEAFF TGTGCCAGCAGCCCGAGAATGGGTCTGAACACTGAAGCTTTCTTT
- TRBJ2-6 - TRBV7-2 CASSLAGLSSGANVLTF TGTGCCAGCAGCTTAGCGGGACTGAGCTCTGGGGCCAACGTCCTGACTTTC
TRBD1 TRBJ2-7 many TRBV20-1 CSAGTGAREQYF TGCAGTGCCGGGACAGGGGCGAGGGAGCAGTACTTC
TRBD2 TRBJ2-1 - TRBV27 CASSRGTSGYNEQFF TGTGCCAGCAGTCGAGGGACTAGCGGATACAATGAGCAGTTCTTC
- TRBJ2-7 - TRBV25-1 CASSEYRGFGGYEQYF TGTGCCAGCAGTGAATATAGAGGGTTCGGTGGCTACGAGCAGTACTTC
TRBD2 TRBJ2-5 - TRBV15 CATSRDAGVGQETQYF TGTGCCACCAGCAGAGATGCGGGAGTGGGCCAAGAGACCCAGTACTTC
- TRBJ1-5 - TRBV2 CASSGARGSNQPQHF TGTGCCAGCAGTGGGGCCAGGGGTAGCAATCAGCCCCAGCATTTT
- TRBJ1-1 - TRBV3-1 CAGSQRGGTGGAFF TGTGCCGGCAGCCAACGAGGGGGGACCGGTGGAGCTTTCTTT
TRBD2 TRBJ2-5 many TRBV4-2 CASSLLTSGGAETQYF TGTGCCAGCAGCCTCTTGACTAGCGGGGGGGCAGAGACCCAGTACTTC
- TRBJ2-7 few TRBV21-1 CASSKAGQPILSYEQYF TGTGCCAGCAGCAAAGCGGGGCAGCCAATTCTCTCCTACGAGCAGTACTTC
TRBD2 TRBJ2-3 few TRBV19 CASSAPGLAGPVDTQYF TGTGCCAGTAGTGCACCGGGACTAGCGGGACCGGTAGATACGCAGTATTTT
- TRBJ2-3 - TRBV5-6 CASSLVDRGNTQYF TGTGCCAGCAGCTTGGTGGATAGGGGGAATACGCAGTATTTT
TRBD2 TRBJ2-7 once TRBV6-5 CASRRERGSLQQYF TGTGCCAGCCGTAGAGAGCGGGGGTCACTACAGCAGTACTTC
TRBD1 TRBJ2-7 - TRBV7-9 CASNSKGQGRDYEQYF TGTGCCAGCAACTCAAAGGGACAGGGGAGAGACTACGAGCAGTACTTC
- TRBJ2-1 many TRBV19 CASSIRVSQVANEQFF TGTGCCAGTAGTATAAGAGTCTCCCAGGTCGCCAATGAGCAGTTCTTC
TRBD1 TRBJ1-2 many TRBV4-2 CASSQATGVSGYGYTF TGTGCCAGCAGCCAGGCGACAGGGGTGAGCGGCTATGGCTACACCTTC
- TRBJ2-7 many TRBV12-3/TRBV12-4 CASSLGSTYEQYF TGCGCCAGCAGCCTAGGATCCACCTACGAGCAGTACTTC
TRBD2 TRBJ2-7 once TRBV9 CASSAGLAGVGYEQYF TGTGCCAGCAGCGCCGGACTAGCGGGGGTCGGGTACGAGCAGTACTTC
- TRBJ1-2 many TRBV27 CASSLSGGGYGYTF TGTGCCAGCAGTTTGTCCGGGGGGGGCTATGGCTACACCTTC
- TRBJ1-4 - TRBV27 CASSLGRGTTNEKLFF TGTGCCAGCAGTTTGGGCAGGGGAACTACTAATGAAAAACTGTTTTTT
TRBD1 TRBJ1-1 many TRBV10-3 CAISESGQYTEAFF TGTGCCATCAGTGAGTCGGGACAGTACACTGAAGCTTTCTTT
- TRBJ1-2 once TRBV20-1 CSAINVGFTF TGCAGTGCCATCAATGTTGGCTTCACCTTC
TRBD1 TRBJ1-1 many TRBV10-3 CAISGHSTGGTEAFF TGTGCCATCAGTGGACACTCCACAGGGGGCACTGAAGCTTTCTTT
- TRBJ2-7 - TRBV27 CASSSDSTGFEQYF TGTGCCAGCAGTTCGGACAGTACAGGTTTCGAGCAGTACTTC